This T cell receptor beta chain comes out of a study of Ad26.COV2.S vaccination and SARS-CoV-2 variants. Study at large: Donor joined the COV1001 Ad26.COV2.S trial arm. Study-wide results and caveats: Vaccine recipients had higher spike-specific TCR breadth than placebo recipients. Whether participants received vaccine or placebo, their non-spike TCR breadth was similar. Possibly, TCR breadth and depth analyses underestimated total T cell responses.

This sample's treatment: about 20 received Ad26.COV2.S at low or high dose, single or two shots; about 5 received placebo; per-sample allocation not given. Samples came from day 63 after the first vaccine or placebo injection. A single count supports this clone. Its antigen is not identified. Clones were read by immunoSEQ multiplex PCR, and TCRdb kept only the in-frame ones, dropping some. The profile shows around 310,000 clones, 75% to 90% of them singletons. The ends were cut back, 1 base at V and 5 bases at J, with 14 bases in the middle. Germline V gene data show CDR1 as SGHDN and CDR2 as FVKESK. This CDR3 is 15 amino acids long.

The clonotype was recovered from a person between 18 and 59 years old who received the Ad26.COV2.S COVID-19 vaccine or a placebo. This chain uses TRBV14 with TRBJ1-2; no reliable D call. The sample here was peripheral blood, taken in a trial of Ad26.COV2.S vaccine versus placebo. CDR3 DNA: TGTGCCAGCAGCCAAGTGGATAAAGCCAGTTATGGCTACACCTTC. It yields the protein CASSQVDKASYGYTF.